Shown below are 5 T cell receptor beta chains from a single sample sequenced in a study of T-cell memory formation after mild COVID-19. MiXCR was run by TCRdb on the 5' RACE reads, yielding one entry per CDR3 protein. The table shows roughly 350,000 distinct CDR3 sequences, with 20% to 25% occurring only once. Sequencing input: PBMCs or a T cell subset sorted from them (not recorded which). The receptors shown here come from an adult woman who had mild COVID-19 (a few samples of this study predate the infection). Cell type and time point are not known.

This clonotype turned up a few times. The CDR3 reads CASSPGGWGRETYNEQFF. The CDR3 DNA follows: TGTGCCAGCTCACCAGGGGGGTGGGGACGCGAGACCTACAATGAGCAGTTCTTC. This rearrangement joins TRBV18 to TRBJ2-1, with D maybe TRBD2 (6 bases). V lost 2 bases to trimming and J lost 2 bases, with 19 bases between them. Germline-derived CDR1 and CDR2 are KGHSH and LQKENI. The CDR3 runs to 18 residues.

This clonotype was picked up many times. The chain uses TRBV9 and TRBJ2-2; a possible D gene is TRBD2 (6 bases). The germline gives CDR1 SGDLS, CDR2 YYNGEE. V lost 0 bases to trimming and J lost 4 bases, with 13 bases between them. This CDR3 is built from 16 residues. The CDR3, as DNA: TGTGCCAGCAGCGTAGATCCGGGGGTGGTCACCGGGGAGCTGTTTTTT. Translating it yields CASSVDPGVVTGELFF.

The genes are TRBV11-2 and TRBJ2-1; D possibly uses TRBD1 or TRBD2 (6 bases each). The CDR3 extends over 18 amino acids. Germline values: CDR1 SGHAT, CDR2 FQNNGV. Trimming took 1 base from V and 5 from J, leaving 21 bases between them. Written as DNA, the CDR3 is TGTGCCAGCAGCTTAGTGGTTCCGGGCGGGACACTCCACAATGAGCAGTTCTTC. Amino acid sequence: CASSLVVPGGTLHNEQFF.

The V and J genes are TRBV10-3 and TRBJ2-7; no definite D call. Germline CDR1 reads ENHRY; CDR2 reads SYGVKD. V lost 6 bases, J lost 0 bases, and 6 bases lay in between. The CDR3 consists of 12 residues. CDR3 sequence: CAISWSSYEQYF. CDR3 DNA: TGTGCCATCAGCTGGAGCTCCTACGAGCAGTACTTC.

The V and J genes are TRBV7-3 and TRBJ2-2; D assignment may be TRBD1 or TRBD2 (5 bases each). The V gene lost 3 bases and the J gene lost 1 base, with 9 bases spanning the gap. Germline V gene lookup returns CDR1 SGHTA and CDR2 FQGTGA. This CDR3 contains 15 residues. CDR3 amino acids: CASSFGTLNTGELFF. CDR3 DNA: TGTGCCAGCAGCTTCGGGACCTTGAACACCGGGGAGCTGTTTTTT.